These 10 T cell receptor beta chains share one sample of origin, sequenced in a study of blood T cell repertoires in COVID-19. Clones were read by immunoSEQ multiplex PCR, and TCRdb kept only the in-frame ones, dropping some. Here the sample spans more than 90,000 clones, less than 85% being singletons. The sequencing input was peripheral blood. These receptors originate from a human donor in a cohort sampled during active COVID-19.

The sample holds a few counts of this clone. The rearrangement joins TRBV5-4 to TRBJ2-7; 12 bases line up with TRBD2. The CDR3 extends over 15 amino acids. Germline loops: CDR1 SGHNT, CDR2 YYREEE (reference sequence). With V trimmed by 3 bases and J by 7 bases, 8 bases remained unmatched. The CDR3 DNA follows: TGTGCCAGCAGCTCTAGCGGGAGGGCCTCGGAGGAGCAGTACTTC. Its translation: CASSSSGRASEEQYF.

The chain carries TRBV6-2 or TRBV6-3 and TRBJ2-7; D gene unclear. Between the trimmed V and J ends, which lost 6 bases and 2 bases, there was a span of 14 bases. Germline V lookup: CDR1 MNHEY, CDR2 SVGEGT. CDR3 length: 14 residues. CDR3 amino acids: CASSHNDIPYEQYF. CDR3 sequence (DNA): TGTGCCAGCAGCCATAATGACATCCCCTACGAGCAGTACTTC.

This chain links TRBV12-3 or TRBV12-4 with TRBJ2-5; no clear D. The V gene lost 2 bases and the J gene lost 8 bases, with 6 bases spanning the gap. This CDR3 comprises 11 residues. The CDR3 loop reads CASSLQQTQYF. CDR3 coding DNA: TGTGCCAGCAGTTTACAACAAACCCAGTACTTC.

CDR3 sequence reads: CASSGWANTEAFF. The CDR3 DNA reads TGTGCCAGCAGCGGGTGGGCGAACACTGAAGCTTTCTTT. The chain uses TRBV7-2 and TRBJ1-1, with no clear D. Germline CDR1 reads SGHTA; CDR2 reads FQGNSA. Between the trimmed V and J ends, which lost 5 bases and 1 base, there was a span of 8 bases. The CDR3 extends over 13 amino acids.

The chain combines TRBV29-1 with TRBJ1-2; 8 bases line up with TRBD1. The CDR3 has 12 residues. The germline gives CDR1 SQVTM, CDR2 ANQGSEA. V was clipped by 1 base and J by 8 bases; unmatched bases: 3. The CDR3 nucleotides are TGCAGCGTTGAAGGGACAGGGAGAGGCTACACCTTC. Protein: CSVEGTGRGYTF.

This clone occurred a few times. The chain joins TRBV5-4 to TRBJ2-5; 9 positions agree with TRBD2. Germline assignment: CDR1 SGHNT and CDR2 YYREEE (reference sequence). The V segment lost 2 bases and the J segment 5 bases; nucleotides outside the gene matches: 7. The CDR3 spans 15 residues. CDR3 protein: CASSLLAGLGETQYF. In DNA form, the CDR3 reads TGTGCCAGCAGCTTACTAGCGGGTTTAGGGGAGACCCAGTACTTC. Looking up the rest from reference TRBV5-4 and TRBJ2-5 gives the full variable domain: ETGVTQSPTHLIKTRGQQVTLRCSSQSGHNTVSWYQQALGQGPQFIFQYYREEENGRGNFPPRFSGLQFPNYSSELNVNALELDDSALYLCASSLLAGLGETQYFGPGTRLLVL.

The chain joins TRBV7-2 to TRBJ2-1; maybe TRBD1 (6 bases). With 5 bases removed from V and 4 bases from J, the gap between germline ends came to 15 bases. This CDR3 has 15 residues. The germline V gene has CDR1 SGHTA and CDR2 FQGNSA. In nucleotides, the CDR3 is TGTGCCAGCAGCCCAACAGGGAACCTTTACAATGAGCAGTTCTTC. Protein: CASSPTGNLYNEQFF.

Only one count was recorded for this clone. This chain connects TRBV5-1 to TRBJ2-3, with 10 bases matching TRBD2. CDR1 and CDR2 (germline): SGHRS, YFSETQ. The length of the CDR3 is 16 residues. V dropped 0 bases and J dropped 2; count of bases not matched to a gene: 3. The chain's CDR3 is CASSLDGLAVTDTQYF. CDR3 nucleotides: TGCGCCAGCAGCTTGGATGGACTAGCGGTCACAGATACGCAGTATTTT.

With respect to this clone: Sequence at one end of the junction differs from germline and may be a read error. The chain recombines TRBV7-7 with TRBJ2-1; 13 positions agree with TRBD2. The CDR3 is 15 residues long. CDR1 is SSHAT, CDR2 FNYEAQ, per germline (reference sequence). CDR3: CASSRTSGSYNEQFF. CDR3 nucleotide sequence: TGTGCTAGCAGCCGGACTAGCGGGAGCTACAATGAGCAGTTCTTC.

The V call is TRBV27, the J call TRBJ2-3; D uncertain. V was shortened by 5 bases and J by 2 bases, with 11 bases between the two germline ends. CDR3 length: 14 amino acids. CDR1 is MNHEY, CDR2 SMNVEV, per germline (reference sequence). For the CDR3, the DNA is TGTGCCAGCAGTAGTGGAGTGACCACAGATACGCAGTATTTT. Its protein product is CASSSGVTTDTQYF.